This TCR beta chain derives from a study of blood T cell repertoires in COVID-19. Study overall: Donors in the United States, Italy and Spain gave samples during acute or convalescent COVID-19. T cells, B-cell-depleted T cells, or PBMCs supplied cDNA or gDNA.

The CDR3 runs 15 residues. Original analysis: Amplified reference gene primers provided the basis for estimating nucleated cell counts. The table came from immunoSEQ multiplex PCR; TCRdb's copy has only in-frame clones and leaves some out. Clone size and V and J calls were adopted from that table, with D and trimming inferred from the DNA. The repertoire holds some 250,000 clones, with roughly 88% as singletons. This sequence originates from a human donor in a cohort sampled during active COVID-19. V usage is TRBV21-1 and J usage is TRBJ2-7; no DNA check was done on the table's D call, TRBD2. TRBV21-1 is tagged as a pseudogene. Sequenced input: peripheral blood. In DNA, the CDR3 is TGTGCCAGCATTGAGAGAAAGCGCGGCACCTACGAGCAGTACTTC. Its protein is CASIERKRGTYEQYF.